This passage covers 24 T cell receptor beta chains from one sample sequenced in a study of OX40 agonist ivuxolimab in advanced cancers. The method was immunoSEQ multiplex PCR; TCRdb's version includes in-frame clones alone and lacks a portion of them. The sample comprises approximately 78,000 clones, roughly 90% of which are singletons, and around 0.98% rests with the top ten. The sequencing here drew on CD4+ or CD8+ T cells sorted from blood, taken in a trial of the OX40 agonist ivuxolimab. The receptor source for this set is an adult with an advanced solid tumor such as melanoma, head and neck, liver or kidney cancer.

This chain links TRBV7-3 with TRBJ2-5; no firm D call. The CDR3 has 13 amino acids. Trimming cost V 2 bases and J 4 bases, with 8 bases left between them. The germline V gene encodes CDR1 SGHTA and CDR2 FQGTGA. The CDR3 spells CASSLFMGETQYF. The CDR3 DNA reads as TGTGCCAGCAGCTTATTCATGGGAGAGACCCAGTACTTC. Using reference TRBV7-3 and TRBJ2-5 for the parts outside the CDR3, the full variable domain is GAGVSQTPSNKVTEKGKYVELRCDPISGHTALYWYRQSLGQGPEFLIYFQGTGAADDSGLPNDRFFAVRPEGSVSTLKIQRTERGDSAVYLCASSLFMGETQYFGPGTRLLVL.

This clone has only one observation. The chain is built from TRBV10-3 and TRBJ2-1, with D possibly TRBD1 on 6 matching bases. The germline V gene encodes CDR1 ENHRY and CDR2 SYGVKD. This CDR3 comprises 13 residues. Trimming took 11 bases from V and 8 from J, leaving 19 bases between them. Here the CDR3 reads CALQGGPGDEQFF. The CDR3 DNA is TGTGCCCTTCAAGGAGGCCCAGGGGATGAGCAGTTCTTC.

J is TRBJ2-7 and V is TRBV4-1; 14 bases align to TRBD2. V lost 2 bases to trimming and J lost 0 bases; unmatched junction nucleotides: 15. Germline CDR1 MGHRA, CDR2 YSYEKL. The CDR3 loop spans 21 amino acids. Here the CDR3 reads CASSQYFPGTSGGQSSYEQYF. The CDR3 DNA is TGCGCCAGCAGCCAATACTTCCCCGGGACTAGCGGGGGCCAGAGCTCCTACGAGCAGTACTTC.

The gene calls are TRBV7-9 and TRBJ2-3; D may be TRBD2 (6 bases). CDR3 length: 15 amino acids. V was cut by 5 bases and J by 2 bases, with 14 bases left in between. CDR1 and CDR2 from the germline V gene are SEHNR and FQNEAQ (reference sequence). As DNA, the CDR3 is TGTGCCAGCAGCCTTTCCGGGACTGTCACAGATACGCAGTATTTT. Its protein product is CASSLSGTVTDTQYF.

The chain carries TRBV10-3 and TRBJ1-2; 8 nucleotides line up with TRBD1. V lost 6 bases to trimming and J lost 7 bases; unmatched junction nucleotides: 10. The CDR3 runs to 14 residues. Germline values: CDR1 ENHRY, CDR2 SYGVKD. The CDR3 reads CAIRLQGGDSGYTF. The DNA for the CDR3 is TGTGCCATCAGACTACAGGGGGGAGACAGTGGCTACACCTTC.

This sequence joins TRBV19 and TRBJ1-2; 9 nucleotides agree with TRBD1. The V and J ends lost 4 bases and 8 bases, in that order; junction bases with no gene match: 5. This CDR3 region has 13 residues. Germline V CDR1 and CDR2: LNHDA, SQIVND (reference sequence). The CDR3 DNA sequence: TGTGCCAGTAGTAGCTCCGGGACAGGGGGCTACACCTTC. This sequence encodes CASSSSGTGGYTF.

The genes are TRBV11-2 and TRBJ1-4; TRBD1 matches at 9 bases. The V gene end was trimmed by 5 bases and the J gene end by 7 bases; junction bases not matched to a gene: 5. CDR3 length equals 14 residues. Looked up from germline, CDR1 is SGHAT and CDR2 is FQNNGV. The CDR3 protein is CASSPGQGFEKLFF. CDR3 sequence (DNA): TGTGCCAGCAGCCCGGGACAGGGTTTTGAAAAACTGTTTTTT.

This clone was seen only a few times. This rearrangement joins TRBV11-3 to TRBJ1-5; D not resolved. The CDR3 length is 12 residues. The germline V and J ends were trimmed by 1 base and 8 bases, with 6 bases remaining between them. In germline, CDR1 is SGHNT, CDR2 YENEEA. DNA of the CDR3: TGTGCCAGCAGCTTAGCCCCGGAGCCCCAGCATTTT. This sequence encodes CASSLAPEPQHF. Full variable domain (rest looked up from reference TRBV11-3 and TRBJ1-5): EAGVVQSPRYKIIEKKQPVAFWCNPISGHNTLYWYLQNLGQGPELLIRYENEEAVDDSQLPKDRFSAERLKGVDSTLKIQPAELGDSAVYLCASSLAPEPQHFGDGTRLSIL.

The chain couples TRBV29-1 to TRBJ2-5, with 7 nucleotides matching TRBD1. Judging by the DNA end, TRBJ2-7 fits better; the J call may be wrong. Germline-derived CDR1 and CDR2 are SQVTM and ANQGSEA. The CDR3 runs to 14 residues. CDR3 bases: TGCAGCGCCAAAGGGGGCGGAGTCGCGTACGAGCAGTACTTC. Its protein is CSAKGGGVAYEQYF.

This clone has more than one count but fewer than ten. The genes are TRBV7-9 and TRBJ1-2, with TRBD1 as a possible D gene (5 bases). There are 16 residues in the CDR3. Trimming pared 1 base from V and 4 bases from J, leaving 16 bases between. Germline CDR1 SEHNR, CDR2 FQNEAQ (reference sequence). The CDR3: CASSLGTHGGIYGYTF. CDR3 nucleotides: TGTGCCAGCAGCTTAGGTACTCACGGGGGAATCTATGGCTACACCTTC.

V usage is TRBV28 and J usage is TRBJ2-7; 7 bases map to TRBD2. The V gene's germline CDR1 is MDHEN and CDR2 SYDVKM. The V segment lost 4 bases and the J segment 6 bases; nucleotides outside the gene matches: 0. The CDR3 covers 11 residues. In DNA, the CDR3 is TGTGCCAGCAGTTCTAGCGGCGAGCAGTACTTC. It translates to CASSSSGEQYF. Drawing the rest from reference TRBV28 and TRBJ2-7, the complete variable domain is DVKVTQSSRYLVKRTGEKVFLECVQDMDHENMFWYRQDPGLGLRLIYFSYDVKMKEKGDIPEGYSVSREKKERFSLILESASTNQTSMYLCASSSSGEQYFGPGTRLTVT.

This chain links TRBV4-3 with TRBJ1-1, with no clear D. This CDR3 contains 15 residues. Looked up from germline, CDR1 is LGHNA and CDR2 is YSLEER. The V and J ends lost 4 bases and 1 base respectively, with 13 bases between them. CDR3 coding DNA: TGCGCCAGCAGCCCCTCGAGACACCGGAACACTGAAGCTTTCTTT. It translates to CASSPSRHRNTEAFF.

This chain's CDR3 is CASSYSMTRQPQHF. The CDR3 DNA is TGTGCCAGCAGTTACTCTATGACCCGTCAGCCCCAGCATTTT. The chain uses TRBV6-8 and TRBJ1-5; D gene ambiguous. This CDR3 has 14 residues. Germline CDR1 and CDR2: MNHGY and SAAAGT. Trimming removed 0 bases from V and 6 bases from J, with 9 bases in between.

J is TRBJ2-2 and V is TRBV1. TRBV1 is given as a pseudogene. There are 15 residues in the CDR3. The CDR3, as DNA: TGCACCAGCAGCCAAGATCGAAAGTACACCGGGGAGCTGTTTTTT. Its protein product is CTSSQDRKYTGELFF.

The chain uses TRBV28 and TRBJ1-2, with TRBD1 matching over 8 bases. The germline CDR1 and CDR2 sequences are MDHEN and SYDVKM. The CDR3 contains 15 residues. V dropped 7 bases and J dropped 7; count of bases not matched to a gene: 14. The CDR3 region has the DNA TGTGCCAGCAAACGAACAGGGGGAGGATTTTTTGGCTACACCTTC. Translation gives CASKRTGGGFFGYTF.

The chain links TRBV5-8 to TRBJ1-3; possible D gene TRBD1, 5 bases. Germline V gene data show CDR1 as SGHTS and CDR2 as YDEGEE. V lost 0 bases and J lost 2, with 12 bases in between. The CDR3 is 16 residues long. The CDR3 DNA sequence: TGTGCCAGCAGCTTGGACGACAGAGGGACTGGAAACACCATATATTTT. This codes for CASSLDDRGTGNTIYF.

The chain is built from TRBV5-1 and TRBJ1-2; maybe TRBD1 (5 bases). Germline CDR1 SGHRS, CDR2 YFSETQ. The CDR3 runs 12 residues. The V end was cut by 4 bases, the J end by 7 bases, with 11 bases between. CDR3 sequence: CASSELGGGYTF. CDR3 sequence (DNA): TGCGCCAGCAGCGAGTTGGGGGGTGGCTACACCTTC.

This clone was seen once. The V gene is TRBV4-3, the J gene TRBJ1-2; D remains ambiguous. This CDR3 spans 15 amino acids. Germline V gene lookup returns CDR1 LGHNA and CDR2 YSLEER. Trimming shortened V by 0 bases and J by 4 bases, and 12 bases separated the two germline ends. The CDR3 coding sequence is TGCGCCAGCAGCCAAGAAGTAGTCTGGGGCTATGGCTACACCTTC. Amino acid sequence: CASSQEVVWGYGYTF.

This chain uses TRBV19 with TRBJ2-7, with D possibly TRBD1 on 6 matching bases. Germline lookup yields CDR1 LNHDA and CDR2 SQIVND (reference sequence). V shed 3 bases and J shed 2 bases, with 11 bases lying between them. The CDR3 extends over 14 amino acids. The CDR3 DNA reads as TGTGCCAGTAGTATTTTGCAGGGGCCCTACGAGCAGTACTTC. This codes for CASSILQGPYEQYF.

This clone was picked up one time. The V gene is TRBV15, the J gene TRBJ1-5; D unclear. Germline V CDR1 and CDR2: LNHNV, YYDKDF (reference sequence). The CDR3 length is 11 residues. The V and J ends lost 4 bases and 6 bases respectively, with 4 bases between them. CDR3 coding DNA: TGTGCCACCAGCATGACTCAGCCCCAGCATTTT. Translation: CATSMTQPQHF.

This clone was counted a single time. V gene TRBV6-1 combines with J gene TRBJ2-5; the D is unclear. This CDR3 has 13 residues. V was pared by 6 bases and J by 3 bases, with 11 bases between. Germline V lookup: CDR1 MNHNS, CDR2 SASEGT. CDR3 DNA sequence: TGTGCCAGCAGATCGGACGGTAAAGAGACCCAGTACTTC. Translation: CASRSDGKETQYF.

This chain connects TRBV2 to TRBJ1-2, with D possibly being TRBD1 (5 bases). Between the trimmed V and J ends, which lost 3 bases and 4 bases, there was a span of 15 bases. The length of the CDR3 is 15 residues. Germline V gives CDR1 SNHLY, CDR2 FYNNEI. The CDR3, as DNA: TGTGCCAGCAGTGACCTCCGACAGCCCGCCTATGGCTACACCTTC. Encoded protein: CASSDLRQPAYGYTF.

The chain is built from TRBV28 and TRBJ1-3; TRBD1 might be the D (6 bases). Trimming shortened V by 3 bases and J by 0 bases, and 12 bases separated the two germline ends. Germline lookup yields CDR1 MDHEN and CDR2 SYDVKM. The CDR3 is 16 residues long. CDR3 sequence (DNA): TGTGCCAGCAGTTTGGCAGGGGCCGCCTCTGGAAACACCATATATTTT. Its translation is CASSLAGAASGNTIYF.

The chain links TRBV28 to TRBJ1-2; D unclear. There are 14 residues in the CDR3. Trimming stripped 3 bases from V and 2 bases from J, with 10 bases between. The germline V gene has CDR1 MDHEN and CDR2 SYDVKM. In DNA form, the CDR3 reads TGTGCCAGCAGTTTGTTGGCAGCCAACTATGGCTACACCTTC. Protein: CASSLLAANYGYTF.